This TCR beta chain was captured in a study of blood T cell repertoires in COVID-19 (dated by TCRdb to between 2020 and 2021). Background for the entire study: The collaborator samples originated in the United States, Italy and Spain and spanned the acute and convalescent phases of COVID-19. The repertoires were released in a freely available public database intended as a resource for research on the immune response to SARS-CoV-2. Samples were obtained from the ongoing ImmuneRACE study (first 160 participants) and from over 1,000 subjects provided by 6 global collaborators. The material from the prospective study consisted of cDNA or gDNA derived from T cells, B-cell-depleted T cells, or PBMCs. Subjects who had been exposed to COVID-19, were actively infected with it, or had recovered from it provided the deeply sampled blood TCRbeta repertoires that made up the dataset. Where available, HLA class I and class II types were obtained from metadata supplied by the sample provider rather than from assay-based typing. Nearly every sample came with metadata listing a de-identified subject ID, COVID-19 status, age in years and sex.

The immunoSEQ Assay, a bias-controlled multiplex PCR, was used to amplify TCRbeta CDR3 regions from genomic DNA. The study's own analysis went as follows. The number of nucleated cells in each sample was estimated by amplification of reference gene primers within the assay. Sequence reads were collapsed and filtered to measure the absolute abundance of every unique TCRbeta CDR3 rearrangement. For each sample, productive Simpson clonality was calculated as the square root of Simpson's diversity index over productive rearrangements. This immuneACCESS table, as held by TCRdb, lists in-frame sequences with V and J called but not all clones. Of the missing ones, under half trace to an unresolved V gene in checked studies; the others have no known cause. D and trimming were read from the DNA, whereas the V and J calls and clone size are those reported in that table. The sample yields about 380,000 clones; approximately 80% were counted once. Of the sample, 0.85% to 1.2% is held by the ten largest clones.

Trimming takes 5 bases off V and 7 bases off J; junction bases not matched to a gene: 14. Including the terminal cysteine and phenylalanine, the CDR3 comprises 15 residues. Just CDR3 DNA is preserved here, 45 bases in frame from base 1. The germline V gene provides CDR1 SGHAT and CDR2 FQNNGV. A remark on this clone: It has no known antigen specificity. Base qualities are not at hand, and no much larger clone is one base apart.

Paper-wide results and their limitations: How much clinical and demographic metadata was included differed by source and by participant, and the metadata was provided uncurated.

Whole blood was collected in K2EDTA tubes by collaborating institutions according to the institutions' own protocols. For TCRbeta analysis, collaborator samples were shipped as frozen whole blood, as isolated PBMCs, or as DNA extracted from either sample type. What was sequenced was peripheral blood. The clonotype comes from a human donor with acute or convalescent COVID-19. The donor label of this sample is uncertain. Rearrangement joined TRBV11-2 to TRBJ2-7, and 7 junctional nucleotides match TRBD1. The CDR3 region: CASSPPSRGRREQYF. The DNA reads TGTGCCAGCAGCCCTCCCAGCAGGGGGAGAAGGGAGCAGTACTTC.